Here is one TCR beta chain with its context. The antigen is undetermined. This specimen belongs to a study of cytomegalovirus exposure and HLA in healthy donors. Study results and caveats: As confirmed in vitro, a few CMV-associated chains were specific for CMV antigens. Clusters of TCRs from the first cohort tended to co-occur in the 120 or so validation repertoires (as a later analysis found). 164 TCR beta chains were listed as cytomegalovirus-associated.

The trim removed 6 bases at V and 5 bases at J, leaving 6 bases unmatched. Germline loops: CDR1 MNHEY, CDR2 SVGAGI. The CDR3 consists of 13 residues. Data came from immunoSEQ multiplex PCR; TCRdb stores just in-frame clones and leaves some out. This repertoire shows over 150,000 clones, 65% to 90% found once; its top ten account for about an eighth. This receptor was taken from a woman aged 25 to 39 in good health and CMV-seropositive. Source material: PBMCs. V gene TRBV6-5 combines with J gene TRBJ1-1; the match to TRBD1 covers 7 bases. The CDR3 region has the DNA TGTGCCAGCAGCCCTACAGGGGAAACTGAAGCTTTCTTT. This codes for CASSPTGETEAFF.